This T cell receptor beta chain was identified during a study of spatial heterogeneity in lung cancer. Study results and limitations: Blood carried ubiquitous expanded tumor TCRs more at resection than follow-up.

The J segment lost 7 bases and the V segment lost 2 bases, leaving 12 bases of the junction unmatched. This CDR3 has 17 residues. In germline, CDR1 is WSHSY, CDR2 SAAADI. As concerns this clonotype: The target antigen is unknown.

A distinct unique molecular identifier was carried by each TCR cDNA molecule. TCRdb recomputed calls from the 5' RACE reads with MiXCR, one row per CDR3 protein. Here the sample spans a few thousand distinct CDR3 sequences, over 8% being singletons. As to time point: sample taken at primary tumor resection. Whole RNA from tumor, nontumor lung or frozen PBMC was sequenced unsorted. The donors were approximately 70 patients with non-small cell lung cancer that was early-stage and untreated. The V and J genes are TRBV10-2 and TRBJ2-1; TRBD2 matches 9 bases. The sequencing here drew on PBMCs, taken at surgery. This TCR derives from a male donor with early-stage non-small cell lung cancer. CDR3 sequence: CASSEGDIAGEVNEQFF. CDR3 DNA sequence: TGCGCCAGCAGTGAGGGGGACATAGCGGGGGAGGTTAATGAGCAGTTCTTC.